These T cell receptor beta chains were read from a single sample in a study of cytomegalovirus exposure and HLA in healthy donors. Generated by immunoSEQ multiplex PCR, the TCRdb table keeps only in-frame clones and is missing some. The table includes about 76,000 clones, 60% to 75% detected once. The specimen was PBMCs. These receptor sequences come from a woman between 35 and 50 years old in good health and CMV-seropositive. CDR3s include the opening cysteine and the closing phenylalanine or tryptophan. D genes are given only for firm matches. Clone size, where shown, is once, few, many, or a class for clones that have expanded.

D gene: NA; J gene: TRBJ1-1; V gene: TRBV10-3; clone size: NA; CDR3 protein: CAISVDTPGGTEAFF; CDR3 DNA: TGTGCCATCAGTGTGGACACCCCCGGGGGCACTGAAGCTTTCTTT
D gene: NA; J gene: TRBJ1-2; V gene: TRBV14; clone size: NA; CDR3 protein: CASSQELLGYTF; CDR3 DNA: TGTGCCAGCAGCCAAGAACTTCTAGGCTACACCTTC
D gene: TRBD1; J gene: TRBJ1-2; V gene: TRBV14; clone size: NA; CDR3 protein: CASSQAQGGGPLSNYGYTF; CDR3 DNA: TGTGCCAGCAGCCAAGCTCAAGGGGGCGGGCCTCTATCTAACTATGGCTACACCTTC
D gene: NA; J gene: TRBJ2-2; V gene: TRBV5-6; clone size: NA; CDR3 protein: CASSVGDTGELFF; CDR3 DNA: TGTGCCAGCAGCGTGGGAGACACCGGGGAGCTGTTTTTT
D gene: TRBD1; J gene: TRBJ2-7; V gene: TRBV6-1; clone size: NA; CDR3 protein: CASKKDGTGFYEQYF; CDR3 DNA: TGTGCCAGCAAGAAAGACGGGACAGGGTTCTACGAGCAGTACTTC
D gene: NA; J gene: TRBJ2-5; V gene: TRBV5-1; clone size: NA; CDR3 protein: CASSLGPSQETQYF; CDR3 DNA: TGCGCCAGCAGCTTGGGGCCGTCCCAAGAGACCCAGTACTTC
D gene: NA; J gene: TRBJ2-7; V gene: TRBV7-9; clone size: NA; CDR3 protein: CASSFRRNSYEQYF; CDR3 DNA: TGTGCCAGCAGCTTTCGCAGAAACTCCTACGAGCAGTACTTC
D gene: TRBD2; J gene: TRBJ2-1; V gene: TRBV10-3; clone size: NA; CDR3 protein: CAIMAGGVNEQFF; CDR3 DNA: TGTGCCATCATGGCGGGGGGCGTGAATGAGCAGTTCTTC
D gene: TRBD2; J gene: TRBJ2-1; V gene: TRBV28; clone size: NA; CDR3 protein: CASSSSAGGPGEQFF; CDR3 DNA: TGTGCCAGCAGTTCTTCAGCGGGAGGGCCTGGGGAGCAGTTCTTC
D gene: NA; J gene: TRBJ1-1; V gene: TRBV27; clone size: NA; CDR3 protein: CASSLSRANEAFF; CDR3 DNA: TGTGCCAGCAGTTTATCGAGGGCTAATGAAGCTTTCTTT
D gene: TRBD1; J gene: TRBJ2-7; V gene: TRBV6-1; clone size: NA; CDR3 protein: CASSPRWTGYEQYF; CDR3 DNA: TGTGCCAGCAGTCCCCGCTGGACAGGCTACGAGCAGTACTTC
D gene: TRBD1; J gene: TRBJ2-7; V gene: TRBV6-5; clone size: NA; CDR3 protein: CASSQGTEYEQYF; CDR3 DNA: TGTGCCAGCAGTCAAGGGACAGAGTACGAGCAGTACTTC
D gene: NA; J gene: TRBJ2-7; V gene: TRBV2; clone size: NA; CDR3 protein: CASSVPTYEQYF; CDR3 DNA: TGTGCCAGCAGTGTCCCTACCTACGAGCAGTACTTC
D gene: NA; J gene: TRBJ1-5; V gene: TRBV6-6; clone size: NA; CDR3 protein: CASRNVLTRSNQPQHF; CDR3 DNA: TGTGCCAGCCGGAATGTCTTAACGCGGAGCAATCAGCCCCAGCATTTT
D gene: NA; J gene: TRBJ2-2; V gene: TRBV25-1; clone size: NA; CDR3 protein: CASSDPRKANTGELFF; CDR3 DNA: TGTGCCAGCAGTGACCCCAGAAAAGCGAACACCGGGGAGCTGTTTTTT
D gene: NA; J gene: TRBJ1-4; V gene: TRBV6-6; clone size: few; CDR3 protein: CASKRQGGEKLFF; CDR3 DNA: TGTGCCAGCAAACGGCAGGGTGGGGAAAAACTGTTTTTT
D gene: TRBD2; J gene: TRBJ2-1; V gene: TRBV19; clone size: NA; CDR3 protein: CASSIYAGGPGNEQFF; CDR3 DNA: TGTGCCAGTAGTATATATGCGGGAGGGCCGGGCAATGAGCAGTTCTTC
D gene: TRBD1; J gene: TRBJ2-4; V gene: TRBV28; clone size: NA; CDR3 protein: CASSSPGTGLNIQYF; CDR3 DNA: TGTGCCAGCAGTTCTCCCGGGACAGGGCTAAACATTCAGTACTTC
D gene: NA; J gene: TRBJ1-1; V gene: TRBV6-5; clone size: NA; CDR3 protein: CASSYRERNTEAFF; CDR3 DNA: TGTGCCAGCAGTTACCGCGAACGCAACACTGAAGCTTTCTTT
D gene: TRBD1; J gene: TRBJ1-4; V gene: TRBV6-4; clone size: once; CDR3 protein: CASSDSTLLDRVNEKLFF; CDR3 DNA: TGTGCCAGCAGTGACTCGACACTCCTTGACAGGGTTAATGAAAAACTGTTTTTT
D gene: NA; J gene: TRBJ1-2; V gene: TRBV19; clone size: NA; CDR3 protein: CASRTGVNGYTF; CDR3 DNA: TGTGCCAGTCGTACCGGAGTGAACGGCTACACCTTC
D gene: NA; J gene: TRBJ1-1; V gene: TRBV4-2; clone size: NA; CDR3 protein: CASSQLNREYTEAFF; CDR3 DNA: TGTGCCAGCAGCCAACTCAACAGGGAGTACACTGAAGCTTTCTTT
D gene: TRBD1; J gene: TRBJ2-1; V gene: TRBV5-6; clone size: NA; CDR3 protein: CASSLEMRGPDEQFF; CDR3 DNA: TGTGCCAGCAGCTTGGAAATGAGGGGGCCGGATGAGCAGTTCTTC
D gene: TRBD1; J gene: TRBJ1-1; V gene: TRBV11-2; clone size: once; CDR3 protein: CASSPRQGPNTEAFF; CDR3 DNA: TGTGCCAGCAGCCCTCGACAGGGGCCGAACACTGAAGCTTTCTTT
D gene: TRBD2; J gene: TRBJ2-1; V gene: TRBV4-3; clone size: NA; CDR3 protein: CASSQDWEGLEDEQFF; CDR3 DNA: TGCGCCAGCAGCCAAGATTGGGAGGGGCTAGAAGATGAGCAGTTCTTC
D gene: NA; J gene: TRBJ1-2; V gene: TRBV19; clone size: NA; CDR3 protein: CASTDSVIVYGYTF; CDR3 DNA: TGTGCCAGTACCGACAGCGTGATTGTCTATGGCTACACCTTC
D gene: TRBD2; J gene: TRBJ2-7; V gene: TRBV29-1; clone size: few; CDR3 protein: CSAAGLAGAEQYF; CDR3 DNA: TGCAGCGCTGCGGGACTAGCGGGAGCCGAGCAGTACTTC
D gene: TRBD2; J gene: TRBJ2-1; V gene: TRBV29-1; clone size: NA; CDR3 protein: CSTLAGGGEQFF; CDR3 DNA: TGTAGCACCTTAGCGGGAGGAGGTGAGCAGTTCTTC
D gene: TRBD1; J gene: TRBJ2-7; V gene: TRBV29-1; clone size: NA; CDR3 protein: CSVRTGGIYEQYF; CDR3 DNA: TGCAGCGTCCGGACAGGGGGTATCTACGAGCAGTACTTC
D gene: NA; J gene: TRBJ2-7; V gene: TRBV25-1; clone size: few; CDR3 protein: CASSTGLFYEQYF; CDR3 DNA: TGTGCCAGCAGTACGGGACTGTTCTACGAGCAGTACTTC
D gene: TRBD1; J gene: TRBJ2-3; V gene: TRBV5-1; clone size: few; CDR3 protein: CASSQTGKTDTQYF; CDR3 DNA: TGCGCCAGCAGCCAGACAGGGAAAACAGATACGCAGTATTTT
D gene: NA; J gene: TRBJ2-3; V gene: TRBV6-4; clone size: NA; CDR3 protein: CASSDSRRGADTQYF; CDR3 DNA: TGTGCCAGCAGTGACTCGCGTCGGGGTGCAGATACGCAGTATTTT
D gene: NA; J gene: TRBJ1-6; V gene: TRBV6-1; clone size: few; CDR3 protein: CAGGHTSSYNSPLHF; CDR3 DNA: TGTGCCGGGGGACACACGAGCTCCTATAATTCACCCCTCCACTTT
D gene: NA; J gene: TRBJ2-7; V gene: TRBV19; clone size: NA; CDR3 protein: CASSIDADYEQYF; CDR3 DNA: TGTGCCAGTAGTATAGATGCGGACTACGAGCAGTACTTC
D gene: NA; J gene: TRBJ2-7; V gene: TRBV25-1; clone size: NA; CDR3 protein: CASSEPYRDYEQYF; CDR3 DNA: TGTGCCAGCAGTGAACCCTACAGGGACTACGAGCAGTACTTC
D gene: NA; J gene: TRBJ1-5; V gene: TRBV10-3; clone size: NA; CDR3 protein: CAISGDSSNQPQHF; CDR3 DNA: TGTGCCATCAGTGGGGACTCTAGCAATCAGCCCCAGCATTTT
D gene: TRBD1; J gene: TRBJ1-2; V gene: TRBV19; clone size: NA; CDR3 protein: CASTPGQGLTMAYTF; CDR3 DNA: TGTGCCAGTACCCCGGGACAGGGTCTGACTATGGCTTACACCTTC